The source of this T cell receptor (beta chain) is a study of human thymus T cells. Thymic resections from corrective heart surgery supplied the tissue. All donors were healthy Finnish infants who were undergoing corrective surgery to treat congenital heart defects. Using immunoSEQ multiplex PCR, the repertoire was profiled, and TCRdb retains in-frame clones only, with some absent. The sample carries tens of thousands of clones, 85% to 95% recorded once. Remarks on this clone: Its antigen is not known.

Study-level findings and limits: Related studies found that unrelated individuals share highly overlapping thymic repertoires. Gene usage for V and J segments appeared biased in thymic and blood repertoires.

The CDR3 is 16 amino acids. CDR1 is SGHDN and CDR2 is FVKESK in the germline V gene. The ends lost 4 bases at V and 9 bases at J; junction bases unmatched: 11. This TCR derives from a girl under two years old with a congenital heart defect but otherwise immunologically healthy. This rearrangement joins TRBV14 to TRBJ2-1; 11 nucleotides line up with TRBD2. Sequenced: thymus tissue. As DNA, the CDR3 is TGTGCCAGCAGCCCCGTAGCGGGAGGGGGTGACTGTGAGCAGTTCTTC. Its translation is CASSPVAGGGDCEQFF.